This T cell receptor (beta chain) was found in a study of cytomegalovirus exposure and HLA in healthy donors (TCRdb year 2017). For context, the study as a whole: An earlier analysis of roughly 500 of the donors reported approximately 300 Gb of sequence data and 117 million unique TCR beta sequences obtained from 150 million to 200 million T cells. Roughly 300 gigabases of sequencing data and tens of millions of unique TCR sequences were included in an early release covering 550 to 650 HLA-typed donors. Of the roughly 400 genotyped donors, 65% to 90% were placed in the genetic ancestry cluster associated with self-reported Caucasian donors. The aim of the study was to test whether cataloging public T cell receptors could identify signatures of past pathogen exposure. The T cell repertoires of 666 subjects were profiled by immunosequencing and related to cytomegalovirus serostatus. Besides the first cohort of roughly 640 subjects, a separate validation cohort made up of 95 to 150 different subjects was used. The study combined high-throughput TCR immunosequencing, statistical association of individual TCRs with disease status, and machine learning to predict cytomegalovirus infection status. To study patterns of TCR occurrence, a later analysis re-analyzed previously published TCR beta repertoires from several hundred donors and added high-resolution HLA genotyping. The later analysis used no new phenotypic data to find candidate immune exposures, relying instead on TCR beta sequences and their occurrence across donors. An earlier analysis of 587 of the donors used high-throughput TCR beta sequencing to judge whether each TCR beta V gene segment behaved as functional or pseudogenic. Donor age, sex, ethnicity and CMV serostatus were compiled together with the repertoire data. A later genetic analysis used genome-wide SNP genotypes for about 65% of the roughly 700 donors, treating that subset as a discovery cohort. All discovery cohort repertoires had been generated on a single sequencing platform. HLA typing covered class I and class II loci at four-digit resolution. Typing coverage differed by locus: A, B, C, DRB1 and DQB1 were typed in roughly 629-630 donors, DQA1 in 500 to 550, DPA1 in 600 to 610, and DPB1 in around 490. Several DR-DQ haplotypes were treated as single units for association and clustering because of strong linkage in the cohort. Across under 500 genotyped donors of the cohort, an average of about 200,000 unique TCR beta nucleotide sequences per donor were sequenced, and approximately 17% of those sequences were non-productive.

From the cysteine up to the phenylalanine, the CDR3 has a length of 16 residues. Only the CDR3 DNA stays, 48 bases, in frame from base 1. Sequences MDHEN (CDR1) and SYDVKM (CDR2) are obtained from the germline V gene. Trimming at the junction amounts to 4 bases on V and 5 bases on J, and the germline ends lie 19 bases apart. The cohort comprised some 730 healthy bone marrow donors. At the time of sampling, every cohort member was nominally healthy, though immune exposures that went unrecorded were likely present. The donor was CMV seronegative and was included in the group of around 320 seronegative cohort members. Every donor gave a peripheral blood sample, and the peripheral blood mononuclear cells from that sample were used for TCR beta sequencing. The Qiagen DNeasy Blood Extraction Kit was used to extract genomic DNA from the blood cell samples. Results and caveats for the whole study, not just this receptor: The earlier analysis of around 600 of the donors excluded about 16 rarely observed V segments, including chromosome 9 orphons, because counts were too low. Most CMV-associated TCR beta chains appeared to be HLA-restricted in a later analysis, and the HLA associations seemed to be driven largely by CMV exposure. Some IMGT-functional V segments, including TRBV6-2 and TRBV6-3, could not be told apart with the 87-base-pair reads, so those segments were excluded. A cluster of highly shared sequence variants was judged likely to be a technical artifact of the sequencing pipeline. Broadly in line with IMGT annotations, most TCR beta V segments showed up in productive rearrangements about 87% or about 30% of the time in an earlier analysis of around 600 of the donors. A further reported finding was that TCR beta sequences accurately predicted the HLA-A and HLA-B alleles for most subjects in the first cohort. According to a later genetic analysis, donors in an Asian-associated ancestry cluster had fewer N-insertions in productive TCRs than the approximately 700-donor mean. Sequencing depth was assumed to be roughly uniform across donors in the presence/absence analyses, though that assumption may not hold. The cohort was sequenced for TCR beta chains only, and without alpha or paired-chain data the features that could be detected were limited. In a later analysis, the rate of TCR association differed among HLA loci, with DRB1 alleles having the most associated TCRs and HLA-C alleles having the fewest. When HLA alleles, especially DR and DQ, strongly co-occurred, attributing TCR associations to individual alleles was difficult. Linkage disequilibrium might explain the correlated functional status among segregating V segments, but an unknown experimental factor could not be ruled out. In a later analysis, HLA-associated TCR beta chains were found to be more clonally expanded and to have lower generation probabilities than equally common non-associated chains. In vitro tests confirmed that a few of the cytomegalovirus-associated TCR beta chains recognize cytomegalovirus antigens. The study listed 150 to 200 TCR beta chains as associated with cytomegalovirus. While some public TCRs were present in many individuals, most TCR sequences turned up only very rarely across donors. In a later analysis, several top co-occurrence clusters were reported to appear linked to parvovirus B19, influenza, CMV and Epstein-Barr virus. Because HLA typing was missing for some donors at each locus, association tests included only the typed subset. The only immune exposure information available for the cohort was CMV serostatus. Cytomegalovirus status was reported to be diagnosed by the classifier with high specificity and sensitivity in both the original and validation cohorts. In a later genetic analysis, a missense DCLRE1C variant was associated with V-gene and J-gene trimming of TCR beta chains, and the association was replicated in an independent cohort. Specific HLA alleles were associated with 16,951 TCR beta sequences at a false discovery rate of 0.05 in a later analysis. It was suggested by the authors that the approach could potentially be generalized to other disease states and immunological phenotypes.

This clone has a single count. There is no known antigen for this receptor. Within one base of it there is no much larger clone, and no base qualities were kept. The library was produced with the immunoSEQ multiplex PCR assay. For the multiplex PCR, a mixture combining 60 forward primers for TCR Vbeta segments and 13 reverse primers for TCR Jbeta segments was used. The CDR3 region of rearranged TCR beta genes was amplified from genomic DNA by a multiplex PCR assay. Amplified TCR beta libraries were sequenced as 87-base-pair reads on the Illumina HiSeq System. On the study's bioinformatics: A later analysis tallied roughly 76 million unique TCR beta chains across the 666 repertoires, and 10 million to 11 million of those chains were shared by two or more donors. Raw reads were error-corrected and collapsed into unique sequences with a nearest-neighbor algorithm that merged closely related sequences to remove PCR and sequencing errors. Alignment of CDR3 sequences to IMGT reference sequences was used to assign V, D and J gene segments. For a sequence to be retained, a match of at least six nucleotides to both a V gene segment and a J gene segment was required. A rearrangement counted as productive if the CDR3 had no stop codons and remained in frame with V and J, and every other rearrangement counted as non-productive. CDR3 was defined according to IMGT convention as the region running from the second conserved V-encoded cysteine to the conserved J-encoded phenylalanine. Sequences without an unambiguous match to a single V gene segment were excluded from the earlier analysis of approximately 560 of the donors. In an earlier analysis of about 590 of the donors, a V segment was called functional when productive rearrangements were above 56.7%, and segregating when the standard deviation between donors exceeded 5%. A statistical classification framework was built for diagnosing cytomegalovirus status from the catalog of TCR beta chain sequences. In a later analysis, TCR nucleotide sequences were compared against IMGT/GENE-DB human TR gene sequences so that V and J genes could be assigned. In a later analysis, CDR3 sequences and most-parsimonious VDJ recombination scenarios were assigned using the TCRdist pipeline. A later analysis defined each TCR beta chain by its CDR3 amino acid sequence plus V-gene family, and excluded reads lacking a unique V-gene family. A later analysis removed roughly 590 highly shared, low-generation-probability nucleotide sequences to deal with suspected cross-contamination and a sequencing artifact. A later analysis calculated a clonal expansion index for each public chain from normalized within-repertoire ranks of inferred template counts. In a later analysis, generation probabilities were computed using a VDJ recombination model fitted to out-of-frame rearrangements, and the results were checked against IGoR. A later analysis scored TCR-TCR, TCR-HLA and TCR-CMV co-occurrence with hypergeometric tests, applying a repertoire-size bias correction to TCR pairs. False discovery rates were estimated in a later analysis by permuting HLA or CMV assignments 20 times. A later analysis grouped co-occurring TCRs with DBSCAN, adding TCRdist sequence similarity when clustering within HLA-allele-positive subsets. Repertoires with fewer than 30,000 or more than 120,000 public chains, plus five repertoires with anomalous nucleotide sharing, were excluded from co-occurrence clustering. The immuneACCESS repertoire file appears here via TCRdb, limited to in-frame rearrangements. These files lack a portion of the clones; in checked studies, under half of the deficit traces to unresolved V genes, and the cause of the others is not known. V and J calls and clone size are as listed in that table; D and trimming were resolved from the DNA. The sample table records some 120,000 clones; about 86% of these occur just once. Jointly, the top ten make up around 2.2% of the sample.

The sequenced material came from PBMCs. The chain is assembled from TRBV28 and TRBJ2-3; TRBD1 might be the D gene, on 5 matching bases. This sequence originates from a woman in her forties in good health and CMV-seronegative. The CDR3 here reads CASSSPGSGAGDTQYF. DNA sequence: TGTGCCAGCAGTTCCCCAGGTTCTGGGGCCGGAGATACGCAGTATTTT.